The 28 T cell receptor beta chains presented below share a single source sample, sequenced in a study of graft-versus-host responses after intestinal transplantation. Sequencing used immunoSEQ multiplex PCR; TCRdb keeps in-frame clones, though not all of them. The repertoire has some 31,000 clones, 85% to 95% of them found once; the top ten carry under 0.9%. This material consisted of PBMCs, taken approximately ten weeks after intestinal transplant. The receptors originated from a human patient who received an intestinal transplant, so some T cells may come from the graft donor.

This clone has just one count. The chain carries TRBV6-5 and TRBJ1-2; D gene uncertain. The CDR3 totals 15 residues. The ends were cut back, 0 bases at V and 6 bases at J, with 14 bases in the middle. CDR1 MNHEY and CDR2 SVGAGI come from the germline V gene. CDR3 nucleotides: TGTGCCAGCAGTTACTCTCAATTCTGGGGTGATGGCTACACCTTC. This sequence encodes CASSYSQFWGDGYTF.

The chain joins TRBV7-8 to TRBJ2-5, with 7 bases that match TRBD1. The V and J ends lost 5 bases and 2 bases, in that order; junction bases with no gene match: 11. The CDR3 extends over 16 amino acids. CDR1 and CDR2 (germline): SGHVS, FQNEAQ. CDR3 DNA sequence: TGTGCCAGCAGCCCCGGGACAGTGTTTAGGCAAGAGACCCAGTACTTC. It codes for CASSPGTVFRQETQYF. Using reference TRBV7-8 and TRBJ2-5 for the parts outside the CDR3, the full variable domain is GAGVSQSPRYKVAKRGQDVALRCDPISGHVSLFWYQQALGQGPEFLTYFQNEAQLDKSGLPSDRFFAERPEGSVSTLKIQRTQQEDSAVYLCASSPGTVFRQETQYFGPGTRLLVL.

The chain recombines TRBV4-2 with TRBJ2-5; 9 bases are a match to TRBD2. Germline V gives CDR1 LGHNA, CDR2 YNFKEQ. The CDR3 runs 16 residues. V lost 0 bases to trimming and J lost 5 bases; unmatched junction nucleotides: 7. The CDR3 is CASSQEVLAGLETQYF. In nucleotides, the CDR3 is TGTGCCAGCAGCCAAGAAGTCCTAGCGGGACTTGAGACCCAGTACTTC.

V gene TRBV12-5 combines with J gene TRBJ1-5, with 7 bases identical to TRBD1. V dropped 0 bases and J dropped 4; count of bases not matched to a gene: 12. The CDR3 sequence is 18 residues long. Looked up from germline, CDR1 is LGHNT and CDR2 is FRNRAP. The CDR3 is CASGLVGTTGDLNQPQHF. The DNA for the CDR3 is TGTGCTAGTGGTTTGGTGGGGACCACAGGGGACCTAAATCAGCCCCAGCATTTT.

The chain couples TRBV6-4 to TRBJ2-1, with 13 bases fitting TRBD2. Germline values: CDR1 MRHNA, CDR2 SNTAGT. V was pared by 4 bases and J by 8 bases, with 8 bases of the junction left unmatched. The CDR3 totals 16 residues. CDR3 in DNA: TGTGCCAGCAGTGCAACGGGACTAGCGGGGAACGATGAGCAGTTCTTC. It specifies CASSATGLAGNDEQFF.

The CDR3: CASSPHWGKNIQYF. The CDR3 DNA is TGTGCCAGCAGTCCCCATTGGGGGAAAAACATTCAGTACTTC. The J gene is TRBJ2-4, the V gene TRBV28; D assignment may be TRBD1 or TRBD2 (5 bases each). Trimming took off 5 bases at V and 4 bases at J, with 12 bases between the two ends. The CDR3 extends over 14 amino acids. Germline assignment: CDR1 MDHEN and CDR2 SYDVKM.

The CDR3 is CASSQEQNRGRTYNEQFF. In DNA form, the CDR3 reads TGCGCCAGCAGCCAAGAACAAAACAGGGGGAGGACATACAATGAGCAGTTCTTC. The J gene is TRBJ2-1, the V gene TRBV4-3; 8 bases map to TRBD1. CDR3 length: 18 residues. In germline, CDR1 is LGHNA, CDR2 YSLEER. The trim removed 0 bases at V and 4 bases at J, leaving 11 bases unmatched.

A few counts support this clone. The J gene is TRBJ1-2, the V gene TRBV10-3; 9 bases align to TRBD1. Germline V gives CDR1 ENHRY, CDR2 SYGVKD. V trimming: 5 bases; J trimming: 6 bases; junction bases outside the gene matches: 7. The CDR3 has 14 residues. CDR3 region: CAISKGQGDDGYTF. The CDR3 DNA is TGTGCCATCAGTAAGGGACAGGGTGACGATGGCTACACCTTC.

This clone has just one count. The CDR3 spells CASSFYEPEQFF. As DNA, the CDR3 is TGTGCCAGCAGCTTTTACGAACCTGAGCAGTTCTTC. J is TRBJ2-1 and V is TRBV11-2, with D unclear. Trimming took 3 bases from V and 9 from J, leaving 9 bases between them. This CDR3 has 12 amino acids. Germline CDR1 is SGHAT and CDR2 is FQNNGV. The variable domain in full, with the rest retrieved from reference TRBV11-2 and TRBJ2-1, is EAGVAQSPRYKIIEKRQSVAFWCNPISGHATLYWYQQILGQGPKLLIQFQNNGVVDDSQLPKDRFSAERLKGVDSTLKIQPAKLEDSAVYLCASSFYEPEQFFGPGTRLTVL.

This chain links TRBV6-6 with TRBJ2-7; D is unresolved. The CDR3 contains 14 residues. Trimming shortened V by 5 bases and J by 5 bases, and 16 bases separated the two germline ends. Looked up from germline, CDR1 is MNHNY and CDR2 is SVGAGI (reference sequence). The CDR3: CASSPRTRSDEQYF. The CDR3 nucleotides read TGTGCCAGCAGTCCCCGCACAAGGAGTGACGAGCAGTACTTC.

The chain couples TRBV12-5 to TRBJ1-1; the match to TRBD1 covers 7 bases. CDR1 LGHNT and CDR2 FRNRAP come from the germline V gene. The V gene end was trimmed by 0 bases and the J gene end by 1 base; junction bases not matched to a gene: 11. The CDR3 spans 18 residues. The CDR3 region has the DNA TGTGCTAGTGGTTTGGTACAAACGACAGGGTCGCGGAACACTGAAGCTTTCTTT. Its protein is CASGLVQTTGSRNTEAFF.

The chain carries TRBV30 and TRBJ1-4; tentative D call: TRBD1 (5 bases). V lost 4 bases and J lost 8, with 17 bases in between. The CDR3 extends over 14 amino acids. The germline V gene encodes CDR1 GTSNPN and CDR2 SVGIG (reference sequence). The CDR3 spells CAWTPDLGEEKLFF. The CDR3 DNA is TGTGCCTGGACCCCGGACCTGGGGGAGGAAAAACTGTTTTTT.

V gene TRBV19 combines with J gene TRBJ2-1; TRBD2 agrees at 10 bases. Per the germline V gene, CDR1 is LNHDA and CDR2 is SQIVND (reference sequence). The CDR3 contains 17 residues. J lost 3 bases, V lost 3 bases, and 8 bases had no gene match. This chain's CDR3 is CASSIRLAGIYYNEQFF. The CDR3 nucleotides are TGTGCCAGTAGTATCCGACTAGCGGGTATCTACTACAATGAGCAGTTCTTC.

V and J are TRBV6-1 and TRBJ1-5; D unclear. The CDR3 is 14 amino acids. V was cut by 0 bases and J by 7 bases, with 10 bases left in between. The germline V gene encodes CDR1 MNHNS and CDR2 SASEGT. CDR3 sequence (DNA): TGTGCCAGCAGTGAAGCGCAAAGTCGACAGCCCCAGCATTTT. This gives the protein CASSEAQSRQPQHF.

The chain is built from TRBV4-2 and TRBJ2-2; a weak D match, TRBD1 (5 bases). Trimming pared 0 bases from V and 0 bases from J, leaving 14 bases between. The CDR3 extends over 18 amino acids. Germline CDR1 LGHNA, CDR2 YNFKEQ. CDR3 sequence reads: CASSQDRRQLPNTGELFF. As DNA, the CDR3 is TGTGCCAGCAGCCAAGACAGACGACAGTTACCGAACACCGGGGAGCTGTTTTTT.

The chain has TRBV4-2 and TRBJ2-2; no firm D call. Germline values: CDR1 LGHNA, CDR2 YNFKEQ. This CDR3 comprises 15 residues. V gave up 0 bases and J gave up 2 bases, with 7 bases separating them. CDR3 amino acids: CASSQDVLNTGELFF. For the CDR3, the DNA is TGTGCCAGCAGCCAAGACGTACTTAACACCGGGGAGCTGTTTTTT.

V and J are TRBV7-8 and TRBJ2-7; possible D gene TRBD1, 6 bases. Trimming took 6 bases from V and 2 from J, leaving 8 bases between them. Germline assignment: CDR1 SGHVS and CDR2 FQNEAQ. This CDR3 spans 12 amino acids. CDR3 sequence (DNA): TGTGCCAGCAGTCGACAGGCCTACGAGCAGTACTTC. Translating it yields CASSRQAYEQYF.

This clone appeared once. J is TRBJ2-5 and V is TRBV19; D possibly corresponds to TRBD2 (7 bases). The CDR3 runs to 15 residues. The V end lost 1 base, the J end lost 1 base, and 10 bases lay between the germline ends. Germline V lookup: CDR1 LNHDA, CDR2 SQIVND (reference sequence). The CDR3 here is CASSIGGGPQETQYF. DNA of the CDR3: TGTGCCAGTAGTATAGGGGGGGGGCCCCAAGAGACCCAGTACTTC.

The CDR3 region has the DNA TGTGCCAGCAGGTTGAGCTCTGGAAACACCATATATTTT. Its translation: CASRLSSGNTIYF. The V gene is TRBV11-1, the J gene TRBJ1-3; D call uncertain. Germline V gene lookup returns CDR1 SGHAT and CDR2 FQDESV (reference sequence). V was shortened by 6 bases and J by 0 bases, with 6 bases between the two germline ends. The CDR3 consists of 13 residues.

The genes are TRBV7-9 and TRBJ2-7, with D unresolved. The CDR3 is made up of 12 amino acids. The germline V and J ends were trimmed by 3 bases and 4 bases, with 7 bases remaining between them. CDR1 is SEHNR, CDR2 FQNEAQ, per germline (reference sequence). CDR3 DNA: TGTGCCAGCAGCTTCGAGCCATACGAGCAGTACTTC. This codes for CASSFEPYEQYF.

This clone was recorded only once. This rearrangement joins TRBV6-1 to TRBJ2-3, with 7 bases fitting TRBD1. This CDR3 contains 15 residues. CDR1 MNHNS and CDR2 SASEGT come from the germline V gene. J lost 1 base, V lost 6 bases, and 7 bases had no gene match. This CDR3 reads CASSDRALGTDTQYF. The DNA of the CDR3 is TGTGCCAGCAGCGACAGGGCCTTGGGCACAGATACGCAGTATTTT.

The CDR3 here is CASSDRDRQNEQFF. In nucleotides, the CDR3 is TGTGCCAGCAGCGACCGGGACAGGCAAAATGAGCAGTTCTTC. The rearrangement uses TRBV9 and TRBJ2-1, with TRBD1 matching 8 bases. Germline CDR1 reads SGDLS; CDR2 reads YYNGEE. This CDR3 region has 14 residues. With V trimmed by 3 bases and J by 7 bases, 6 bases remained unmatched.

The J gene is TRBJ2-5, the V gene TRBV5-1; 8 bases are a match to TRBD1. The CDR3 spans 16 residues. Looked up from germline, CDR1 is SGHRS and CDR2 is YFSETQ. J gave up 4 bases and V 2 bases, and 10 bases lay outside the gene matches. Written as DNA, the CDR3 is TGCGCCAGCAGCTTAACCCCCCAGGGGGCGTCAGAGACCCAGTACTTC. Amino acids: CASSLTPQGASETQYF.

This rearrangement joins TRBV28 to TRBJ1-5; possible D gene TRBD1, 5 bases. The V and J ends lost 8 bases and 4 bases respectively, with 6 bases between them. Per the germline V gene, CDR1 is MDHEN and CDR2 is SYDVKM. This CDR3 spans 11 amino acids. The CDR3 region is CASQGNQPQHF. DNA for the CDR3: TGTGCCAGCCAGGGAAATCAGCCCCAGCATTTT. Filled out from reference TRBV28 and TRBJ1-5, the complete variable domain reads DVKVTQSSRYLVKRTGEKVFLECVQDMDHENMFWYRQDPGLGLRLIYFSYDVKMKEKGDIPEGYSVSREKKERFSLILESASTNQTSMYLCASQGNQPQHFGDGTRLSIL.

This chain connects TRBV27 to TRBJ2-7, with TRBD1 identical over 7 bases. CDR3 size: 13 residues. The germline CDR1 and CDR2 sequences are MNHEY and SMNVEV (reference sequence). V dropped 5 bases and J dropped 3; count of bases not matched to a gene: 4. The CDR3 coding sequence is TGTGCCAGCAGTCTGCGACAGGGCTACGAGCAGTACTTC. This gives the protein CASSLRQGYEQYF.

V gene TRBV14 combines with J gene TRBJ2-7, with 9 bases identical to TRBD2. J was trimmed by 2 bases and V by 1 base; bases with no gene match: 6. In germline, CDR1 is SGHDN, CDR2 FVKESK. CDR3 size: 16 residues. Here the CDR3 DNA reads TGTGCCAGCAGCCAAGTCGGTGGCGGGGGGGCCTACGAGCAGTACTTC. Translating gives CASSQVGGGGAYEQYF.

The J gene is TRBJ2-5, the V gene TRBV19, with 13 bases fitting TRBD2. Germline-derived CDR1 and CDR2 are LNHDA and SQIVND (reference sequence). J gave up 4 bases and V 5 bases, and 10 bases lay outside the gene matches. The CDR3 is 17 residues long. The CDR3 DNA is TGTGCCAGTAGTGACACTAGCGGGGGGGTTCTGGGAGAGACCCAGTACTTC. Protein: CASSDTSGGVLGETQYF.

The rearrangement joins TRBV2 to TRBJ1-5, with D maybe TRBD1 (6 bases). Trimming left V 1 base short and J 9 bases short, with 13 bases between. Germline CDR1 and CDR2: SNHLY and FYNNEI. There are 14 residues in the CDR3. The CDR3 DNA reads TGTGCCAGCAGTGAAGGACAGGCCTTTTGGCCCCAGCATTTT. Translating it yields CASSEGQAFWPQHF.